These 17 T cell receptor beta chains originate from one sample sequenced in a study of CD8 T cells in ankylosing spondylitis. TCRdb re-called the 5' RACE reads with MiXCR, one entry per CDR3 protein. The repertoire includes a few hundred thousand distinct CDR3 sequences, 15% to 20% of them detected once, and 25% to 40% sits in the top ten. The sample consisted of blood, either unsorted or a sorted T cell fraction (not recorded which). The receptor set was obtained from a male donor with ankylosing spondylitis or in good health (not recorded which).

The table lists this clonotype with a few counts. The V gene is TRBV21-1, the J gene TRBJ2-7. TRBV21-1 is described as a pseudogene. This CDR3 comprises 16 residues. CDR3: CASSKESRRATYEQYF. CDR3 sequence (DNA): TGTGCCAGCAGCAAAGAAAGTCGCAGAGCTACCTACGAGCAGTACTTC.

The rearrangement joins TRBV10-3 to TRBJ1-5, with 7 bases fitting TRBD1. Per the germline V gene, CDR1 is ENHRY and CDR2 is SYGVKD. V dropped 6 bases and J dropped 1; count of bases not matched to a gene: 9. This CDR3 has 16 residues. The DNA of the CDR3 is TGTGCCATCAGATCCGGACAGGACCAGAGCAATCAGCCCCAGCATTTT. It specifies CAIRSGQDQSNQPQHF.

This sequence joins TRBV7-2 and TRBJ2-1, with D unclear. CDR3 size: 16 residues. V gave up 0 bases and J gave up 8 bases, with 17 bases separating them. The germline V gene encodes CDR1 SGHTA and CDR2 FQGNSA. As DNA, the CDR3 is TGTGCCAGCAGCTTAGCGCTTGGCAATGGCGAGGATGAGCAGTTCTTC. Its protein is CASSLALGNGEDEQFF.

Many counts were recorded for this clonotype. The genes are TRBV20-1 and TRBJ2-5; D ambiguous. The CDR3 consists of 13 residues. Germline assignment: CDR1 DFQATT and CDR2 SNEGSKA (reference sequence). Trimming took 1 base from V and 1 from J, leaving 7 bases between them. For the CDR3, the DNA is TGCAGTGCTAGAGCGTTAGGCCAAGAGACCCAGTACTTC. This gives the protein CSARALGQETQYF.

For the CDR3, the DNA is TGCAGTGCTAGACCCCCTGGACTAGCGGGCCCTTTTAGCTCCTACGAGCAGTACTTC. Its translation is CSARPPGLAGPFSSYEQYF. J is TRBJ2-7 and V is TRBV20-1, with TRBD2 matching 11 bases. The CDR3 extends over 19 amino acids. Losses at the gene ends were 2 bases for V and 0 bases for J; bases not matched to a gene: 15. In germline, CDR1 is DFQATT, CDR2 SNEGSKA (reference sequence).

This clonotype turned up a few times. V usage is TRBV27 and J usage is TRBJ2-1, with 9 bases that match TRBD2. Germline CDR1 is MNHEY and CDR2 is SMNVEV (reference sequence). J gave up 5 bases and V 6 bases, and 11 bases lay outside the gene matches. The CDR3 consists of 16 residues. The CDR3 sequence: CASRSHSGSWNNEQFF. DNA of the CDR3: TGTGCCAGCAGATCCCATAGCGGGAGTTGGAACAATGAGCAGTTCTTC.

This clonotype has a handful of counts. V and J are TRBV4-3 and TRBJ1-1; D is possibly TRBD1 (6 bases). Between the trimmed V and J ends, which lost 0 bases and 8 bases, there was a span of 10 bases. This CDR3 is built from 13 residues. Germline V gives CDR1 LGHNA, CDR2 YSLEER. The CDR3 spells CASSQDTGSEAFF. The CDR3 DNA follows: TGCGCCAGCAGCCAAGATACAGGGAGCGAAGCTTTCTTT.

This clonotype was recorded a few times. The rearrangement links TRBV12-3 or TRBV12-4 to TRBJ2-3; D is perhaps TRBD2 (5 bases). V lost 5 bases to trimming and J lost 2 bases, with 14 bases between them. This CDR3 has 15 residues. CDR3 residues: CASSPGFLHTDTQYF. The CDR3 DNA follows: TGTGCCAGCAGTCCGGGATTCCTCCACACAGATACGCAGTATTTT.

In its sample, this clonotype was seen a few times. The gene calls are TRBV28 and TRBJ2-7, with D tentatively TRBD2 (6 bases). Germline V gene lookup returns CDR1 MDHEN and CDR2 SYDVKM. The CDR3 extends over 16 amino acids. The ends were cut back, 5 bases at V and 0 bases at J, with 17 bases in the middle. The CDR3 region has the DNA TGTGCCAGCAGTCTCCCGTGGGGGGAAAACTCCTACGAGCAGTACTTC. Protein product: CASSLPWGENSYEQYF.

The chain has TRBV5-1 and TRBJ2-7; D possibly corresponds to TRBD2 (5 bases). CDR1 is SGHRS, CDR2 YFSETQ, per germline. Trimming pared 0 bases from V and 3 bases from J, leaving 10 bases between. This CDR3 has 14 amino acids. CDR3: CASSLVDYLYEQYF. The CDR3 DNA is TGCGCCAGCAGCTTGGTAGACTACCTCTACGAGCAGTACTTC.

The chain links TRBV20-1 to TRBJ1-1; possibly TRBD1 for D (6 bases). The CDR3 is 14 amino acids. The germline CDR1 and CDR2 sequences are DFQATT and SNEGSKA (reference sequence). Between the trimmed V and J ends, which lost 5 bases and 0 bases, there was a span of 13 bases. The CDR3 region has the DNA TGCAGTGCTCCCTGGACAGCCATGAACACTGAAGCTTTCTTT. Translated, it gives CSAPWTAMNTEAFF.

This clonotype has at least ten counts. The chain carries TRBV5-6 and TRBJ2-1; 8 nucleotides match TRBD2. The V segment lost 0 bases and the J segment 1 base; nucleotides outside the gene matches: 3. This CDR3 region has 16 residues. CDR1 SGHDT and CDR2 YYEEEE come from the germline V gene. CDR3 nucleotide sequence: TGTGCCAGCAGCTTGGGGGCTAGCGGGTCCTACAATGAGCAGTTCTTC. Its translation is CASSLGASGSYNEQFF.

This clonotype has just a few counts. The chain carries TRBV27 and TRBJ2-1; 9 bases line up with TRBD2. The J segment lost 4 bases and the V segment lost 4 bases, leaving 5 bases of the junction unmatched. The CDR3 has 15 amino acids. Germline V gene data show CDR1 as MNHEY and CDR2 as SMNVEV (reference sequence). Written as DNA, the CDR3 is TGTGCCAGCAGTTGGCGACTAGCGGCTTACAATGAGCAGTTCTTC. Its protein product is CASSWRLAAYNEQFF.

This clonotype showed up just a few times. This sequence joins TRBV6-5 and TRBJ1-1; possibly TRBD1 for D (5 bases). V lost 6 bases to trimming and J lost 4 bases, with 9 bases between them. Germline values: CDR1 MNHEY, CDR2 SVGAGI. The CDR3 is 12 amino acids. CDR3 nucleotide sequence: TGTGCCAGCAGGGGGGTACGCACTGAAGCTTTCTTT. It yields the protein CASRGVRTEAFF.

This clonotype was recorded many times. The CDR3 DNA follows: TGCGCCAGCAGCCCGCGGGACAGCAGCTCCTACAATGAGCAGTTCTTC. This encodes CASSPRDSSSYNEQFF. This chain links TRBV4-1 with TRBJ2-1; D may be TRBD1 (7 bases). V lost 4 bases, J lost 0 bases, and 13 bases lay in between. The length of the CDR3 is 16 residues. The germline gives CDR1 MGHRA, CDR2 YSYEKL.

The sample holds many counts of this clonotype. At one of its ends the junction is not consistent with the germline gene, which may arise from a read error. The rearrangement links TRBV15 to TRBJ2-7; D is uncertain. CDR1 and CDR2 (germline): LNHNV, YYDKDF (reference sequence). The CDR3 runs 15 residues. The CDR3, as DNA: TGTGCCACCAGCGCAATGGATTCGATGATGGACCTCCGGGACTTC. Translated: CATSAMDSMMDLRDF.

This clonotype has at least ten counts. CDR3 amino acids: CSARLISTGQETQYF. The CDR3 DNA reads as TGCAGTGCTAGGCTAATATCGACGGGTCAAGAGACCCAGTACTTC. The rearrangement uses TRBV20-1 and TRBJ2-5; no clear D gene. With 3 bases removed from V and 2 bases from J, the gap between germline ends came to 16 bases. CDR1 and CDR2 (germline): DFQATT, SNEGSKA (reference sequence). This CDR3 comprises 15 residues.